This T cell receptor (beta chain) originates from a study of blood T cell repertoires in COVID-19. Whole-study context: Samples of COVID-19 (acute and convalescent) were obtained from the United States, Italy and Spain.

Participants' own reports of clinical history determined their cohort assignment. Recovered Cohort 3 donors showed two negative PCRs, clearance, or symptom resolution. Original analysis: From reference gene primer amplification, estimates of nucleated cell counts were derived. Produced via immunoSEQ multiplex PCR; TCRdb's table is partial and in-frame only. The D gene and trimming were derived from the DNA, and the V and J assignments and clone size from that table. The table lists roughly 520,000 clones, roughly 88% of them singletons. Sequenced material: PBMCs or T cells enriched from blood (not recorded which). The source is a woman aged 40 to 50 who had recovered from COVID-19.

The CDR3 DNA reads TGTGCCAGCAGCTTGGCCCCGGGTGAAGGTAATGAAAAACTGTTTTTT. This gives the protein CASSLAPGEGNEKLFF. The chain carries TRBV5-4 and TRBJ1-4; no definite D call. The CDR3 spans 16 residues. V lost 0 bases, J lost 4 bases, and 13 bases lay in between. The germline gives CDR1 SGHNT, CDR2 YYREEE (reference sequence).